Listed below are T cell receptor beta chains from one sample, sequenced in a study of technical replicates of blood from a few donors. Assay: immunoSEQ multiplex PCR; the TCRdb copy retains only in-frame clones and omits some. The table shows 12,000 or so clones, with 70% to 90% occurring only once. Sequenced input: PBMCs. These receptors came from a human donor in good health. The conserved cysteine and the conserved F or W are not part of the CDR3 here. The D gene is left open where the match is weak. Rows may omit the clone size; those that give it use once, few, many or a size class.

J gene,clone size,D gene,V gene,CDR3 protein
TRBJ2-5,-,TRBD2,TRBV7-8,ASSLAFWREAKETQY
TRBJ1-5,-,-,TRBV2,ASSSVYSNQPQH
TRBJ1-1,-,-,TRBV12-5,ASGPRGGMNTEAF
TRBJ1-1,once,-,TRBV2,ASSWDNGSSEAF
TRBJ1-1,-,TRBD1,TRBV30,AWRRWARDRVDTEAF
TRBJ2-6,-,TRBD1,TRBV11-2,ASSSGQGGVGANVLT
TRBJ2-1,-,-,TRBV7-6,ASSPRSGSYNEQF
TRBJ2-5,-,TRBD2,TRBV11-2,ASSLEEGLGVATQY
TRBJ2-7,-,TRBD2,TRBV5-1,ASSRGTSGGYEQY
TRBJ1-1,-,-,TRBV19,ASTYGTGINTEAF
TRBJ2-5,once,TRBD1,TRBV5-4,ASSTPTGGKIETQY
TRBJ1-3,once,-,TRBV15,ATSGGRFGSSGNTIY
TRBJ2-7,-,TRBD1,TRBV2,ASRGGQVSYEQY
TRBJ1-3,-,-,TRBV30,AWSVQRNTIY
TRBJ2-7,-,TRBD2,TRBV28,ASGPSTSGIHEQY
TRBJ2-7,-,TRBD1,TRBV4-2,ASSFADRGQGEQY
TRBJ2-3,-,TRBD2,TRBV5-6,ASSIQSGSGTDTQY
TRBJ2-5,-,TRBD1,TRBV10-1,ASSPGTGMETQY
TRBJ2-7,-,-,TRBV6-1,ASSSDRYSYEQY
TRBJ1-1,-,-,TRBV4-1,ASSQVEIRGTEAF
TRBJ2-1,-,-,TRBV6-5,ASSYDSPDEQF
TRBJ2-7,-,-,TRBV6-1,ASSTQGYEQY
TRBJ2-5,few,TRBD2,TRBV4-1,ASSQDGAGAGETQY
TRBJ2-7,few,-,TRBV27,ASSFGRFSYEQY
TRBJ2-1,-,-,TRBV5-6,ASSPGVVKEQF
TRBJ2-7,-,TRBD2,TRBV19,ASSIRSGSLSYEQY
TRBJ1-2,-,TRBD1,TRBV18,ASSPGTGSNYGYT
TRBJ2-1,-,-,TRBV18,ASSPGRDNEQF
TRBJ1-5,-,TRBD1,TRBV19,ASSHRQGPAF
TRBJ2-5,-,-,TRBV10-1,ASSESRSGEETQY
TRBJ2-7,-,TRBD2,TRBV5-6,ASSPWGLAGAYEQY
TRBJ2-2,-,-,TRBV18,ASSPPTTTGELF
TRBJ1-1,-,-,TRBV11-2,ASSSGNTEAF
TRBJ2-3,-,-,TRBV28,ASSSVTDTQY
TRBJ2-7,-,-,TRBV1,TSSPVDRGYEQY
TRBJ1-1,-,TRBD1,TRBV6-6,ASSWDRIGDTEAF
TRBJ1-2,once,-,TRBV29-1,SVVSGDYGYT
TRBJ1-5,few,-,TRBV18,ASSAGPGLDQPQH
TRBJ2-4,once,-,TRBV2,ASTQELAKNIQY
TRBJ2-1,-,-,TRBV2,ASSVLALNNEQF
TRBJ2-6,-,-,TRBV5-1,ASSTSGFTASGANVLT
TRBJ1-2,-,TRBD1,TRBV19,ASSPGQGGGYGYT
TRBJ2-5,-,-,TRBV5-1,ASSLVGGRQETQY
TRBJ2-7,-,-,TRBV7-2,ASSLGGIDYEQY
TRBJ2-3,-,TRBD2,TRBV13,ASSFYLAGFTDTQY
TRBJ2-3,-,-,TRBV7-9,ASSFTRGTDTQY
TRBJ2-7,-,-,TRBV29-1,SVGSDGVGYEQY
TRBJ1-1,-,TRBD1,TRBV18,ASSPAQGALRGDEAF
TRBJ2-7,-,TRBD2,TRBV5-1,ASSSGRSNEQY
TRBJ2-5,-,-,TRBV7-9,ASSPRETQY
TRBJ1-4,-,-,TRBV30,ACKPVSGGNEKLF
TRBJ2-3,-,-,TRBV4-2,ASSQDLLDTQY
TRBJ2-3,-,TRBD1,TRBV2,ASSPGQGTDTQY
TRBJ2-1,-,TRBD2,TRBV4-2,ASSQVPGGRAVDEQF
TRBJ2-5,-,-,TRBV7-2,ASSSSRTAQETQY
TRBJ1-2,once,TRBD1,TRBV15,ATSSDPGGRDGYT
TRBJ2-3,once,TRBD2,TRBV19,ASSIRRDSGWGTDTQY
TRBJ1-4,-,TRBD1,TRBV5-1,ASSLGGGVHEKLF
TRBJ2-1,-,TRBD1,TRBV5-1,ASSPSPGGEQF